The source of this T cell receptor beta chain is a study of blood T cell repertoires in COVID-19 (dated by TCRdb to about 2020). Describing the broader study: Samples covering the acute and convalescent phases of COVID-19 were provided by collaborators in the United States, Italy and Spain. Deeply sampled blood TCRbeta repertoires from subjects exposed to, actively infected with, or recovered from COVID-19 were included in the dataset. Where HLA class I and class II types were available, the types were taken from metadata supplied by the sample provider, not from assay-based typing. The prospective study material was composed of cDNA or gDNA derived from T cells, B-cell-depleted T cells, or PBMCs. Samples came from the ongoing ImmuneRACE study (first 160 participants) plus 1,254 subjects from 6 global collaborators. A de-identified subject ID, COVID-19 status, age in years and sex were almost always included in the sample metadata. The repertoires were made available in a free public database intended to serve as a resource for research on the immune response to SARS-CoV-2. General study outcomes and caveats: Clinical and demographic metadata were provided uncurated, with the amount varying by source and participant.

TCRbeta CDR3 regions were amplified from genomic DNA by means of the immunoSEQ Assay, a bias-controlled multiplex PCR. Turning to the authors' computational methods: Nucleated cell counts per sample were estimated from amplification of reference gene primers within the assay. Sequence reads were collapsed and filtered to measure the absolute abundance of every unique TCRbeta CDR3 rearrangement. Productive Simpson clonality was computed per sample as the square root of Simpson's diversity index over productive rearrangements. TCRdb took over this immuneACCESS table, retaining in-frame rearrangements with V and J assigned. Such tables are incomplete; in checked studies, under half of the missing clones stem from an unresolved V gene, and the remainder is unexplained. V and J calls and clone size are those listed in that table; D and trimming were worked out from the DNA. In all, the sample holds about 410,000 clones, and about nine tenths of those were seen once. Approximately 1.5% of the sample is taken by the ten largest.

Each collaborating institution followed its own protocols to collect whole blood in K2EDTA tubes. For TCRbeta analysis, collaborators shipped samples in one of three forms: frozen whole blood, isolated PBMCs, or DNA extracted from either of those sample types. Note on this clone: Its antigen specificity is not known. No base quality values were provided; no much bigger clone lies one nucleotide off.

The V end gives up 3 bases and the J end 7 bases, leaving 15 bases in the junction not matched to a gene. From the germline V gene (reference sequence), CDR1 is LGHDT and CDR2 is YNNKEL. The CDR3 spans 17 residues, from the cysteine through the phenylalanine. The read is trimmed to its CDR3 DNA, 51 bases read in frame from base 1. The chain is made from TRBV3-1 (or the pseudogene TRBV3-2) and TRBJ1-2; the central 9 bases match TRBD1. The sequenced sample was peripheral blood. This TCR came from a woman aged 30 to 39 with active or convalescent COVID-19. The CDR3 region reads CASSQNLQTGGARGYTF. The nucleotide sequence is TGTGCCAGCAGCCAGAATCTACAAACAGGGGGCGCCCGTGGCTACACCTTC.